This entry describes one T cell receptor beta chain. With 1 base removed from V and 0 bases from J, the gap between germline ends came to 14 bases. This CDR3 is 17 amino acids long. These data belong to a study of patients and donors after allogeneic stem cell transplantation. TCRdb reprocessed the RT-PCR reads via MiXCR and lists one record per CDR3 protein. The sample shows 920,000 or so distinct CDR3 sequences, roughly 18% of them seen only once. This TCR was recovered from a human donor who was either an allogeneic HSCT recipient or a stem cell or donor lymphocyte infusion donor (not recorded which). It is not recorded whose cells these are; they may come from a transplant donor. J is TRBJ2-3 and V is TRBV12-3 or TRBV12-4; possible D gene TRBD2, 6 bases. Material for sequencing was blood, either unsorted or a sorted T cell fraction (not recorded which). The chain's CDR3 is CASSLVRSGPSTDTQYF. The CDR3 DNA follows: TGTGCCAGCAGTTTAGTTCGGAGCGGGCCCAGCACAGATACGCAGTATTTT.